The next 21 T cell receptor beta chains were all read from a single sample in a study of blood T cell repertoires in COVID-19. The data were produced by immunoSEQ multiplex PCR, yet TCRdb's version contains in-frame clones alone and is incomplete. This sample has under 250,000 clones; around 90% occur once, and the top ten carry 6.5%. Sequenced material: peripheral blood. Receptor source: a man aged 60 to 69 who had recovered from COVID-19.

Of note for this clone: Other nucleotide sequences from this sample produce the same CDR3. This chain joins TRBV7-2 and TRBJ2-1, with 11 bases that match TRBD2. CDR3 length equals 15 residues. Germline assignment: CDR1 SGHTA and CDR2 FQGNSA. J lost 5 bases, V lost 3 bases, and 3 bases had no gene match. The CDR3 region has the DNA TGTGCCAGCAGCTTGACTAGCGGGGCTAACAATGAGCAGTTCTTC. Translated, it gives CASSLTSGANNEQFF.

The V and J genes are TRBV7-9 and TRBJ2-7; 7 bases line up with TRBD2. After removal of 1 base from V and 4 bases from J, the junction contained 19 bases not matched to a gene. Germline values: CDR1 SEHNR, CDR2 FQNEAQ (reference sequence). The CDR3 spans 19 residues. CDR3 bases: TGTGCCAGCAGCTTAGGGTGGGGTCTGACCGGGACTATTGGGTACGAGCAGTACTTC. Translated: CASSLGWGLTGTIGYEQYF.

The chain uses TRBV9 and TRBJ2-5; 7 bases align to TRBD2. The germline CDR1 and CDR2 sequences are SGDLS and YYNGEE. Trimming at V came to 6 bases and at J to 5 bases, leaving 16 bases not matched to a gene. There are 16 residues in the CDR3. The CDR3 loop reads CASNSQSSQGGETQYF. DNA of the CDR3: TGTGCCAGCAATTCTCAATCCTCCCAGGGAGGGGAGACCCAGTACTTC.

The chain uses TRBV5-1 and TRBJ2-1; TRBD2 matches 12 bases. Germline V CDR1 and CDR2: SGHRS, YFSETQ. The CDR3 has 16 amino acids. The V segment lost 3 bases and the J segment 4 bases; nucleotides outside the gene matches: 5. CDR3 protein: CASSSTSGGNYNEQFF. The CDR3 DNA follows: TGCGCCAGCAGCTCCACTAGCGGGGGGAATTACAATGAGCAGTTCTTC.

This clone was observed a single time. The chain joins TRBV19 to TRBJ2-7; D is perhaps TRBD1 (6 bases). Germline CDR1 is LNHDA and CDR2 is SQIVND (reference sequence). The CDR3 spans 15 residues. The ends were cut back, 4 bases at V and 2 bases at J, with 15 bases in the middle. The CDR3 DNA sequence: TGTGCCAGTAGTAGGCCGGGACAACAAGCCTACGAGCAGTACTTC. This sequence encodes CASSRPGQQAYEQYF.

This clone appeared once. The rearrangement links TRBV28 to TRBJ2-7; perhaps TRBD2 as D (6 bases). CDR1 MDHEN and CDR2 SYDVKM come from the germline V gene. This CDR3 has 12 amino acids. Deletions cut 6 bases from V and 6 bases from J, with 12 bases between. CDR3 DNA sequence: TGTGCCAGCAGGCCCACGGGAGCCGAGCAGTACTTC. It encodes CASRPTGAEQYF.

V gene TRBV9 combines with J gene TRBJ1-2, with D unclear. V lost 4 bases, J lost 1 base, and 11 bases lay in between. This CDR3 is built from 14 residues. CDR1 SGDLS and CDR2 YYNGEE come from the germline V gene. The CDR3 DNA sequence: TGTGCCAGCAGCCTCCGGGTGATTAACTATGGCTACACCTTC. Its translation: CASSLRVINYGYTF. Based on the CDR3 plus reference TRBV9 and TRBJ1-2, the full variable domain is DSGVTQTPKHLITATGQRVTLRCSPRSGDLSVYWYQQSLDQGLQFLIQYYNGEERAKGNILERFSAQQFPDLHSELNLSSLELGDSALYFCASSLRVINYGYTFGSGTRLTVV.

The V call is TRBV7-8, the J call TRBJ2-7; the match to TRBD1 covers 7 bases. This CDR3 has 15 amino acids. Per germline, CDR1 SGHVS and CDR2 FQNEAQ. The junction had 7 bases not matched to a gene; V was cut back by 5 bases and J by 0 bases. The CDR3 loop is CASSVRQGGSYEQYF. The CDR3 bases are TGTGCCAGCAGCGTAAGACAGGGTGGCTCCTACGAGCAGTACTTC.

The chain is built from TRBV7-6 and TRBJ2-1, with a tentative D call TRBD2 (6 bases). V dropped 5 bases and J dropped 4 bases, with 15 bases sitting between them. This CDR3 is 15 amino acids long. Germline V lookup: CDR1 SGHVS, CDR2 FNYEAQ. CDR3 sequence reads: CASSGLGLAYNEQFF. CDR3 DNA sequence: TGTGCCAGCAGCGGATTGGGACTGGCATACAATGAGCAGTTCTTC.

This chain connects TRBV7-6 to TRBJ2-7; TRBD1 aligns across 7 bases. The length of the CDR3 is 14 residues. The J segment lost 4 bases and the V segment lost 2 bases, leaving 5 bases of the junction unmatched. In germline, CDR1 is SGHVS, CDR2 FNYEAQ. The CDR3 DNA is TGTGCCAGCAGCTTACCGGGACAGAAATACGAGCAGTACTTC. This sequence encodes CASSLPGQKYEQYF.

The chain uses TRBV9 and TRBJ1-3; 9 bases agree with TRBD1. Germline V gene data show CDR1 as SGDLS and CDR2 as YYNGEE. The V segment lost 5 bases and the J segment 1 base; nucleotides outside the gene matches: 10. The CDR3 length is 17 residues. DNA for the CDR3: TGTGCCAGCAGTGGGTCGTGGACAGGGGCTTCTGGAAACACCATATATTTT. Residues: CASSGSWTGASGNTIYF.

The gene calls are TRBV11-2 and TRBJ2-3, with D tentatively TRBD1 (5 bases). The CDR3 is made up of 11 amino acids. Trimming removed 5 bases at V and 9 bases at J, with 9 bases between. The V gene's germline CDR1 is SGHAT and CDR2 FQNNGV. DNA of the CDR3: TGTGCCAGCAGCCAGACAGTCACGCAGTATTTT. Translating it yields CASSQTVTQYF. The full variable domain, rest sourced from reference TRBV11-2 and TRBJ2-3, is EAGVAQSPRYKIIEKRQSVAFWCNPISGHATLYWYQQILGQGPKLLIQFQNNGVVDDSQLPKDRFSAERLKGVDSTLKIQPAKLEDSAVYLCASSQTVTQYFGPGTRLTVL.

The CDR3 here is CASSYEGREGSPLHF. The CDR3 nucleotides read TGTGCCAGCAGTTACGAAGGCAGGGAGGGTTCACCCCTCCACTTT. This chain uses TRBV6-6 with TRBJ1-6, with D possibly matching TRBD1 (5 bases). V was pared by 2 bases and J by 9 bases, with 14 bases between. The CDR3 totals 15 residues. Looked up from germline, CDR1 is MNHNY and CDR2 is SVGAGI (reference sequence).

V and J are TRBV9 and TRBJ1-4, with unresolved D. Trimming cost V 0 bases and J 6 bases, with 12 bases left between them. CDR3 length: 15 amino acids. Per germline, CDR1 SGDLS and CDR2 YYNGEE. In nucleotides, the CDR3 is TGTGCCAGCAGCGTAGCGCCCGACCGGGATGAAAAACTGTTTTTT. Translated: CASSVAPDRDEKLFF.

The CDR3 here is CASSPTGARTEAFF. The CDR3 DNA sequence: TGTGCCAGCAGCCCGACAGGGGCTCGAACTGAAGCTTTCTTT. J is TRBJ1-1 and V is TRBV27, with 8 bases matching TRBD1. There are 14 residues in the CDR3. V was pared by 6 bases and J by 5 bases, with 8 bases of the junction left unmatched. Germline V lookup: CDR1 MNHEY, CDR2 SMNVEV (reference sequence).

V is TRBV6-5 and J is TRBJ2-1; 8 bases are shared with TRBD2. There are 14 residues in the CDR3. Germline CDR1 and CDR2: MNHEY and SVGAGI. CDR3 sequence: CVLFGGDEYNEQFF. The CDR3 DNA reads TGTGTCCTTTTCGGGGGGGACGAGTACAATGAGCAGTTCTTC.

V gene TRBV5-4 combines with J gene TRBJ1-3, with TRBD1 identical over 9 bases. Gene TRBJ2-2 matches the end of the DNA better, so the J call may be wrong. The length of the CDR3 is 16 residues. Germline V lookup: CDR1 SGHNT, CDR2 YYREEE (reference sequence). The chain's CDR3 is CASSKQTGGLDGELFF. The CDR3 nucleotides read TGTGCCAGCAGCAAACAAACAGGGGGCCTGGACGGGGAGCTGTTTTTT.

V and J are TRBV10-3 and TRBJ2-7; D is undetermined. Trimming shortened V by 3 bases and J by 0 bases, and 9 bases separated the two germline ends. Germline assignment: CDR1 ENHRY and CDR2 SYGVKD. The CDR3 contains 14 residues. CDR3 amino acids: CAISEGAISYEQYF. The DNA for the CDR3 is TGTGCCATCAGTGAAGGAGCCATCTCCTACGAGCAGTACTTC.

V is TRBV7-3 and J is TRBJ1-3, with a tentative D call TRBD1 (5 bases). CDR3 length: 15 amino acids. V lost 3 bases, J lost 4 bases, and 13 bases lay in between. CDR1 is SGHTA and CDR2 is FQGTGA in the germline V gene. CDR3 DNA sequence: TGTGCCAGCAGCTTGGGCGGGGGTGGCGGAAACACCATATATTTT. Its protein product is CASSLGGGGGNTIYF.

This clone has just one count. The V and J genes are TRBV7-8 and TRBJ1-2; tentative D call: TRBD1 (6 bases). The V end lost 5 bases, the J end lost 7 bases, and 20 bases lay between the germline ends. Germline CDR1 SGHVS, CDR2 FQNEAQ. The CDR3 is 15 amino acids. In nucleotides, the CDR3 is TGTGCCAGCAGCCCAGCCATCGGGGCAGGGGTTGGCTACACCTTC. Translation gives CASSPAIGAGVGYTF.

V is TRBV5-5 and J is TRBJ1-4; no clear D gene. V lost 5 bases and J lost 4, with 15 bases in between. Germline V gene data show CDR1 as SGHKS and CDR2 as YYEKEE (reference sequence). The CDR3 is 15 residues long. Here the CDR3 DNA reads TGTGCCAGCAGTTACTCGGGGAGCTTTAATGAAAAACTGTTTTTT. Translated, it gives CASSYSGSFNEKLFF.